These T cell receptor beta chains were read from a single sample in a study of cytomegalovirus exposure and HLA in healthy donors. Data came from immunoSEQ multiplex PCR; TCRdb stores just in-frame clones and leaves some out. The sample holds some 200,000 clones, about 89% seen once. Material: PBMCs. The receptors come from a woman between 18 and 29 years old in good health and CMV-seronegative. The CDR3 runs from the conserved cysteine through the conserved F or W. A D gene is named only where the DNA matches it firmly. Size values are once, few and many counts, or a class for expanded clones, and some rows have none.

J	size	D	V	DNA	CDR3
TRBJ1-5	.	.	TRBV6-1	TGTGCCAGCAGTGAAGCGCTAGGCAGAGTTGAAGTTCAGCCCCAGCATTTT	CASSEALGRVEVQPQHF
TRBJ1-3	.	.	TRBV14	TGTGCCAGCAGCCAGGGGTTTTTGGGAGCTCCTGGAAACACCATATATTTT	CASSQGFLGAPGNTIYF
TRBJ1-1	.	TRBD1	TRBV5-4	TGTGCCAGCAGCACCGGACAGGGTTGGTCTAGTACCACTGAAGCTTTCTTT	CASSTGQGWSSTTEAFF
TRBJ2-7	.	.	TRBV19	TGTGCCAGTAGTATAGGATGGCGGAACCCCGTTAACTACGAGCAGTACTTC	CASSIGWRNPVNYEQYF
TRBJ1-4	.	.	TRBV10-2	TGCGCCTCAGCGGAAGGGCCAGCCATAACTAATGAAAAACTGTTTTTT	CASAEGPAITNEKLFF
TRBJ2-1	.	.	TRBV19	TGTGCCAGTAGTGTATGGCTAGCTGACAATGAGCAGTTCTTC	CASSVWLADNEQFF
TRBJ2-1	.	.	TRBV27	TGTGCCAGCAGTCGACCCTTGGTTAGCGCCAATGAGCAGTTCTTC	CASSRPLVSANEQFF
TRBJ1-1	.	TRBD1	TRBV10-3	TGTGCCATCAGTGACAGGGGGAGCAACACTGAAGCTTTCTTT	CAISDRGSNTEAFF
TRBJ2-7	.	TRBD2	TRBV30	TGTGCCGGGGGGGCGGGGGGCTTC	CAGGAGGF
TRBJ1-1	.	TRBD1	TRBV28	TGTGCCAGTCGGACAGGGGGCGGCACTGAAGCTTTCTTT	CASRTGGGTEAFF
TRBJ2-7	.	.	TRBV6-5	TGTGCCAGCAGTTCCGCTAGAGGGGGAAGCTCCTACGAGCAGTACTTC	CASSSARGGSSYEQYF
TRBJ2-7	.	.	TRBV6-5	TGTGCCAGCAGCCCCGCCTACGAGCAGTACTTC	CASSPAYEQYF
TRBJ1-2	.	TRBD1	TRBV12-5	TGTGCTAGTGGTTTCTTACCTTTACTCCAACCACCGGGACAGGGGAACTATGGCTACACCTTC	CASGFLPLLQPPGQGNYGYTF
TRBJ1-5	.	.	TRBV19	TGTGCCAGTAGTATAGGGGGGCCCCAGCCCCAGCATTTT	CASSIGGPQPQHF
TRBJ2-7	.	.	TRBV20-1	TGCAGTGCTAGTCGGAGCTACGAGCAGTACTTC	CSASRSYEQYF
TRBJ1-2	.	.	TRBV11-2	TGTGCCAGCAGCCCACAGGCAGGGTGGGATGGCTACACCTTC	CASSPQAGWDGYTF
TRBJ2-2	.	.	TRBV21-1	TGTGCCAGCAGCACAAGTCCGCAACCAGGGGACACCGGGGAGCTGTTTTTT	CASSTSPQPGDTGELFF
TRBJ2-1	.	TRBD2	TRBV4-1	TGCGCCAGCAGCCAAAAGAGCGGGGACGACAGACCTAATGAGCAGTTCTTC	CASSQKSGDDRPNEQFF
TRBJ2-2	.	.	TRBV4-2	TGTGCCAGCAGCCAAGATCCAGAAGCGGCGAACACCGGGGAGCTGTTTTTT	CASSQDPEAANTGELFF
TRBJ2-1	.	TRBD2	TRBV23-1	TGCGCCAGCAGTCAATCCCCGGCTAGCGGGACCAATGAGCAGTTCTTC	CASSQSPASGTNEQFF
TRBJ2-7	.	TRBD2	TRBV5-8	TGTGCCAGCAGCTTGTTGGGCGGGGGGAGTGGGCCCTACGAGCAGTACTTC	CASSLLGGGSGPYEQYF
TRBJ1-1	.	.	TRBV5-6	TGTGCCAGCAGCTTTTATAGTTCCAGGGTGGGTTCTGAAGCTTTCTTT	CASSFYSSRVGSEAFF
TRBJ2-1	.	TRBD1	TRBV13	TGTGCCAGCAGCTTAGGAACAGGGGCTGAGCAGTTCTTC	CASSLGTGAEQFF
TRBJ1-5	few	TRBD1	TRBV7-8	TGTGCCAGCAGCTTTTATTCGCAGGGGGCGCGGTACAATCAGCCCCAGCATTTT	CASSFYSQGARYNQPQHF
TRBJ2-7	.	.	TRBV28	TGTGCCAGCAGTTTAACCGGAGGGGCTTACGAGCAGTACTTC	CASSLTGGAYEQYF
TRBJ2-3	.	TRBD2	TRBV5-1	TGCGCCAGCAGCTTGGCTAGCGGGACCACAGATACGCAGTATTTT	CASSLASGTTDTQYF
TRBJ1-6	.	.	TRBV9	TGTGCCAGCAGCCTCCAGACAGGTGTAACTAATTCACCCCTCCACTTT	CASSLQTGVTNSPLHF
TRBJ2-7	.	TRBD1	TRBV18	TGTGCCAGCCGAAGCGGACAGGCCCTTTACGAGCAGTACTTC	CASRSGQALYEQYF
TRBJ2-1	.	.	TRBV27	TGTGCCAGCAGTTTATATCCTCCCCCCTACAATGAGCAGTTCTTC	CASSLYPPPYNEQFF
TRBJ1-1	.	TRBD1	TRBV11-3	TGTGCCAGCAGCCTGAGACAGGGGGCTGTGAACACTGAAGCTTTCTTT	CASSLRQGAVNTEAFF
TRBJ2-3	.	.	TRBV18	TGTGCCAGCTCACCAACAGGGATCGGCGGAGATACGCAGTATTTT	CASSPTGIGGDTQYF
TRBJ1-1	.	.	TRBV7-9	TGTGCCAGCAGCGCCCCAGGGGACACTGAAGCTTTCTTT	CASSAPGDTEAFF
TRBJ2-1	.	.	TRBV19	TGTGCCAGTAGTATCGCAAGCCCCTACAATGAGCAGTTCTTC	CASSIASPYNEQFF
TRBJ2-7	.	.	TRBV5-4	TGTGCCAGCACCGGGGAGCCGAGGAACAATCTCTACGAGCAGTACTTC	CASTGEPRNNLYEQYF
TRBJ2-7	.	.	TRBV28	TGTGCCAGCAGGGCCCCAATGGGAGGCTACGAGCAGTACTTC	CASRAPMGGYEQYF
TRBJ2-7	.	TRBD1	TRBV19	TGTGCCAGTAGCTACGAGCTGACAGGGTTCTACGAGCAGTACTTC	CASSYELTGFYEQYF
TRBJ2-7	.	.	TRBV6-5	TGTGCCAGCAGCCTACTGGGCGGGTCCTACGAGCAGTACTTC	CASSLLGGSYEQYF
TRBJ2-7	once	TRBD1	TRBV5-1	TGCGCCAGCAGCGGTGGGACAGCTTCCACCTACGAGCAGTACTTC	CASSGGTASTYEQYF
TRBJ2-3	.	.	TRBV15	TGTGCCACCAGCAGCGGAACGACTGGGAGCACAGATACGCAGTATTTT	CATSSGTTGSTDTQYF
TRBJ2-1	.	TRBD2	TRBV19	TGTGCCAGTAGTCCCCAGAGCGGGAGGGTATTTAATGAGCAGTTCTTC	CASSPQSGRVFNEQFF
TRBJ2-1	.	.	TRBV6-5	TGTGCCAGCAGGTCTCTTAGAGATGAGCAGTTCTTC	CASRSLRDEQFF
TRBJ1-2	.	TRBD1	TRBV7-9	TGTGCCAGCAGCGTAGACAGGGGGCCTGGCTACACCTTC	CASSVDRGPGYTF
TRBJ1-2	.	TRBD1	TRBV6-1	TGTGCCAGCAGTTGGACAGGGGCGAACTATGGCTACACCTTC	CASSWTGANYGYTF
TRBJ2-7	.	TRBD2	TRBV28	TGTGCCAGCAGTTCTCCCGGACTAGCGGGTACCTACGAGCAGTACTTC	CASSSPGLAGTYEQYF
TRBJ2-2	.	.	TRBV5-1	TGCGCCAGCACAGGAGGGCCGAACACCGGGGAGCTGTTTTTT	CASTGGPNTGELFF
TRBJ2-7	.	.	TRBV9	TGTGCCAGCAGCGAGTCCCAGTTCTACGAGCAGTACTTC	CASSESQFYEQYF
TRBJ2-7	.	.	TRBV7-8	TGTGCCAGCAGCTTACTGAGGACTTCGTCCTACGAGCAGTACTTC	CASSLLRTSSYEQYF
TRBJ2-3	.	TRBD1	TRBV4-2	TGTGCCAGCAGCCCGATACAGGGGACGAATACGCAGTATTTT	CASSPIQGTNTQYF
TRBJ2-3	.	TRBD1	TRBV5-1	TGCGCCAGCAGCTTGGAAAGGACAGGTGTTGGCGATACGCAGTATTTT	CASSLERTGVGDTQYF
TRBJ1-2	few	.	TRBV10-2	TGCGCCAGCAGCCTCGGACAGCTTCACCTCTATGGCTACACCTTC	CASSLGQLHLYGYTF
TRBJ2-2	.	TRBD2	TRBV7-6	TGTGCCAGCAGTCAAACTACTAGCGGGGGCACCGGGGAGCTGTTTTTT	CASSQTTSGGTGELFF
TRBJ2-7	.	TRBD1	TRBV23-1	TGCGCCAGCAGTTTCCTCAGGCCGGGACAGGTTTACGAGCAGTACTTC	CASSFLRPGQVYEQYF
TRBJ1-3	.	.	TRBV30	TGTGCCTGGTCATCCTGGGGGGGGAGTGGAAACACCATATATTTT	CAWSSWGGSGNTIYF
TRBJ2-1	.	TRBD1	TRBV11-3	TGTGCCAGCAGCTTAGGGACAGGAGTCTACAATGAGCAGTTCTTC	CASSLGTGVYNEQFF
TRBJ2-3	once	TRBD2	TRBV7-9	TGTGCCAGCAGCTTAAGACTAGCGGGGAGGACTCGGGATACGCAGTATTTT	CASSLRLAGRTRDTQYF
TRBJ2-1	.	TRBD2	TRBV25-1	TGTGCCAGTATGAGACTAGTCTCGGGAGGTGAGCAGTTCTTC	CASMRLVSGGEQFF
TRBJ1-4	.	TRBD1	TRBV27	TGTGCCAGCAGTTCGTTGGACAGGGGGGGCTATGAAAAACTGTTTTTT	CASSSLDRGGYEKLFF
TRBJ1-5	.	TRBD1	TRBV7-8	TGTGCCAGCAGCTTATACGAGGGGGCCCAGCCCCAGCATTTT	CASSLYEGAQPQHF
TRBJ1-3	.	.	TRBV30	TGTGCCTGGAGTGTAACAGGAGGAAACACCATATATTTT	CAWSVTGGNTIYF
TRBJ1-3	.	.	TRBV29-1	TGCAGCGTTGTGGGAGGGGAAAGGGGCTCTGGAAACACCATATATTTT	CSVVGGERGSGNTIYF